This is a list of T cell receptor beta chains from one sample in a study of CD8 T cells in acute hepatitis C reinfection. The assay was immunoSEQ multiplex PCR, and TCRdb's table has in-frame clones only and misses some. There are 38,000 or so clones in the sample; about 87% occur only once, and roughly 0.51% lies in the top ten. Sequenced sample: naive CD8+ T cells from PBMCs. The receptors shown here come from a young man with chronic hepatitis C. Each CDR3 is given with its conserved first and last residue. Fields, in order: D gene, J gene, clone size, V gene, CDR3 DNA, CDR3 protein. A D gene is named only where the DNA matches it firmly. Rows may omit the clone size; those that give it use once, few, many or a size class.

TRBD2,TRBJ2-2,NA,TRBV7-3,TGTGCCAGCAGCCCAGCGGGGCCCACCGGGGAGCTGTTTTTT,CASSPAGPTGELFF
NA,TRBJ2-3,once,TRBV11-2,TGTGCCAGCCGGACAGCCCTTAGCACAGATACGCAGTATTTT,CASRTALSTDTQYF
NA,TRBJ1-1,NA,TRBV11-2,TGTGCCAGCAGCTTGCCGCCAAGGAAAACTGAAGCTTTCTTT,CASSLPPRKTEAFF
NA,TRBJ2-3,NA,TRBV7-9,TGTGCCAGCAGCTCCCCGAGCACAGATACGCAGTATTTT,CASSSPSTDTQYF
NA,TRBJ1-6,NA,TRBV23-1,TGCGCCAGCAGTCAATCGCTCGGTAGGTCCTATAATTCACCCCTCCACTTT,CASSQSLGRSYNSPLHF
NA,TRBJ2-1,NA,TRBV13,TGTGCCAGCAGCCCGCGGTGGGACAATGAGCAGTTCTTC,CASSPRWDNEQFF
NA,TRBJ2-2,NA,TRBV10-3,TGTGCCACCACGGATACCGGGGAGCTGTTTTTT,CATTDTGELFF
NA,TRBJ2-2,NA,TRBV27,TGTGCCAGCGGGTGGGCCCTCGCCGGGGAGCTGTTTTTT,CASGWALAGELFF
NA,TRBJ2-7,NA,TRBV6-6,TGTGCCGTCTTAATGGGCCCTACCTACGAGCAGTACTTC,CAVLMGPTYEQYF
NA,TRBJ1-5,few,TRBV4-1,TGCGCCAGCAGCCAAGAGCTGAATAATCAGCCCCAGCATTTT,CASSQELNNQPQHF
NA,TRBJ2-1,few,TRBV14,TGTGCCAGCAGTCATGATGAGCAGTTCTTC,CASSHDEQFF
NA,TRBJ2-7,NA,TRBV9,TGTGCCAGCAGCGTAGGACAGACCTACGAGCAGTACTTC,CASSVGQTYEQYF
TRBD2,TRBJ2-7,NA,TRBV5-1,TGCGCCAGCAGGCCCACTAGCGGGAGTAGTGAGCAGTACTTC,CASRPTSGSSEQYF
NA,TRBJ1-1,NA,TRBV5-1,TGCGCCAGCAGCTTGCCCGGGGTTGAAGCTTTCTTT,CASSLPGVEAFF
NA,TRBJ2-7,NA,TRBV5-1,TGCGCCAGCAGCTTGGCCTTAGGCAGGGTCGGCGAGCAGTACTTC,CASSLALGRVGEQYF
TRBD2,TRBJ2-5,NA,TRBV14,TGTGCCAGCAGCCTCCGGGGGGAATCAGCCCGGACCCTACAAGAGACCCAGTACTTC,CASSLRGESARTLQETQYF
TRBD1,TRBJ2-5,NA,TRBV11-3,TGTGCCAGCAGCGACCGGGACAGGGTCCGGGAGACCCAGTACTTC,CASSDRDRVRETQYF
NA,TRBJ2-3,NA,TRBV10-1,TGCGCCAGCAGTTCCGTGGCAGATACGCAGTATTTT,CASSSVADTQYF
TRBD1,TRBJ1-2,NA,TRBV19,TGTGCCAGTAAGATGACAGGGATGAATGGCTACACCTTC,CASKMTGMNGYTF
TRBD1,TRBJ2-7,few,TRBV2,TGTGCCAGCACTGCCGCGGACAGGTACTCCTACGAGCAGTACTTC,CASTAADRYSYEQYF
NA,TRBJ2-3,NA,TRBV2,TGTGCCAGCAGTGAGGAGCTAGCATCAGATACGCAGTATTTT,CASSEELASDTQYF
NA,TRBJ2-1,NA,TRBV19,TGTGCCAGTAGTATTCTGACTAGAGGTGCCTACAATGAGCAGTTCTTC,CASSILTRGAYNEQFF
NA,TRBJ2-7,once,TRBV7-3,TGTGCCAGCAGCTTAACCCCAAGCTACGAGCAGTACTTC,CASSLTPSYEQYF
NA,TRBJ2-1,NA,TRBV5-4,TGTGCCAGCAGCTTTTGGGGGGCCCTCCATGAGCAGTTCTTC,CASSFWGALHEQFF
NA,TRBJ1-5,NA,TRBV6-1,TGTGCCAGCAGAAGGACAGCGAGCAATCAGCCCCAGCATTTT,CASRRTASNQPQHF
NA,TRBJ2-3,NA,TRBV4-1,TGCGCCAGCAGCCAAGCGGTACAGGGAGGAGATACGCAGTATTTT,CASSQAVQGGDTQYF
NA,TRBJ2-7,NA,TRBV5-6,TGTGCCAGCAGCTCGTACATATCAGGGACCTACGAGCAGTACTTC,CASSSYISGTYEQYF